One sample yielded the 3 T cell receptor beta chains listed below, sequenced in a study of T cell changes during pregnancy in multiple sclerosis. The assay was immunoSEQ multiplex PCR, and TCRdb's table has in-frame clones only and misses some. The sample holds over 45,000 clones, about 90% seen once. Sample: CD4+ T cells from peripheral blood mononuclear cells, taken after pregnancy. Source of these receptors: a female donor with multiple sclerosis, enrolled in a pregnancy study.

The chain couples TRBV7-2 to TRBJ2-7, with 9 bases matching TRBD2. This CDR3 region has 19 residues. From germline, CDR1 is SGHTA and CDR2 FQGNSA. The V gene end was trimmed by 2 bases and the J gene end by 5 bases; junction bases not matched to a gene: 19. The CDR3 DNA reads as TGTGCCAGCAGCTTAAGAACAGGCCCTAGCGGGATGAGGAACGACGAGCAGTACTTC. As protein: CASSLRTGPSGMRNDEQYF.

V is TRBV7-3 and J is TRBJ2-3, with 8 bases aligning to TRBD1. The CDR3 spans 17 residues. The V and J ends lost 6 bases and 2 bases, in that order; junction bases with no gene match: 13. Germline V gene data show CDR1 as SGHTA and CDR2 as FQGTGA. The CDR3 DNA reads as TGTGCCAGCAGTACGACCGGGACAGGAGACTACACAGATACGCAGTATTTT. Its translation is CASSTTGTGDYTDTQYF.

The chain is built from TRBV30 and TRBJ2-7; 10 bases match TRBD2. Germline V lookup: CDR1 GTSNPN, CDR2 SVGIG (reference sequence). CDR3 length equals 14 residues. V dropped 1 base and J dropped 4; count of bases not matched to a gene: 4. The CDR3 is CAWSATSGAYEQYF. CDR3 coding DNA: TGTGCCTGGAGTGCTACTAGCGGGGCTTACGAGCAGTACTTC.